The 14 T cell receptor beta chains below come from one sample, sequenced in a study of T cell responses to AZD1222 COVID-19 vaccine. Assay: immunoSEQ multiplex PCR; the TCRdb copy retains only in-frame clones and omits some. Of roughly 99,000 clones in the sample, roughly 90% were seen once. The specimen was peripheral blood, collected on day 0 of AZD1222 vaccination. These receptors all stem from an adult in good health.

The chain joins TRBV4-3 to TRBJ1-2; TRBD1 is a possible D gene (6 bases). Trimming took 0 bases from V and 2 from J, leaving 16 bases between them. The CDR3 has 17 amino acids. CDR1 is LGHNA, CDR2 YSLEER, per germline. The CDR3 coding sequence is TGCGCCAGCAGCCAAGATCCAGGGGTATTCTCCAACTATGGCTACACCTTC. Translating it yields CASSQDPGVFSNYGYTF.

This clone was counted once. The chain couples TRBV27 to TRBJ2-7; D is perhaps TRBD1 or TRBD2 (5 bases each). Trimming stripped 3 bases from V and 3 bases from J, with 15 bases between. The length of the CDR3 is 15 residues. The germline gives CDR1 MNHEY, CDR2 SMNVEV (reference sequence). CDR3 nucleotides: TGTGCCAGCAGTTTGGGGACGGGACCCTACTACGAGCAGTACTTC. Its protein is CASSLGTGPYYEQYF.

The chain is built from TRBV27 and TRBJ1-2; D perhaps matches TRBD1 (6 bases). V was cut by 5 bases and J by 2 bases, with 15 bases left in between. CDR3 length: 15 amino acids. Per germline, CDR1 MNHEY and CDR2 SMNVEV (reference sequence). CDR3 protein: CASSRQSTGNYGYTF. CDR3 nucleotide sequence: TGTGCCAGCAGTCGGCAGTCTACAGGGAACTATGGCTACACCTTC.

The gene calls are TRBV9 and TRBJ1-1; 9 bases align to TRBD1. Per germline, CDR1 SGDLS and CDR2 YYNGEE. V trimming: 4 bases; J trimming: 4 bases; junction bases outside the gene matches: 11. This CDR3 is 16 amino acids long. The CDR3: CASSPPGTGLTTEAFF. Here the CDR3 DNA reads TGTGCCAGCAGCCCACCAGGGACAGGGTTGACCACTGAAGCTTTCTTT.

The chain joins TRBV7-2 to TRBJ2-5; 10 positions agree with TRBD2. The V segment lost 2 bases and the J segment 1 base; nucleotides outside the gene matches: 1. From germline, CDR1 is SGHTA and CDR2 FQGNSA. The CDR3 totals 15 residues. CDR3 sequence reads: CASSLTSGVQETQYF. The CDR3 bases are TGTGCCAGCAGCTTAACTAGCGGGGTCCAAGAGACCCAGTACTTC.

This chain connects TRBV2 to TRBJ1-2; TRBD1 aligns across 7 bases. Germline trimming cut 8 bases from V and 4 bases from J; bases unmatched to any gene: 10. The CDR3 sequence is 14 residues long. Germline V gives CDR1 SNHLY, CDR2 FYNNEI. The CDR3 DNA follows: TGTGCCAGCCTTTCTGGAGGGGGCCTCTATGGCTACACCTTC. The encoded protein is CASLSGGGLYGYTF.

This clone was seen a few times. This chain connects TRBV29-1 to TRBJ2-7; TRBD1 aligns across 11 bases. CDR3 length equals 15 residues. Trimming removed 4 bases from V and 5 bases from J; junction bases left unmatched: 10. Germline assignment: CDR1 SQVTM and CDR2 ANQGSEA. The CDR3 DNA reads TGCAGCGTTGCCCTACCTTGGACAGGGGGCCACGAGCAGTACTTC. It encodes CSVALPWTGGHEQYF.

The CDR3 reads CAIMPSGGLNTQYF. The CDR3 nucleotides are TGTGCCATCATGCCTAGCGGGGGGCTTAATACGCAGTATTTT. V gene TRBV10-3 combines with J gene TRBJ2-3, with TRBD2 matching 11 bases. The junction had 7 bases not matched to a gene; V was cut back by 7 bases and J by 7 bases. There are 14 residues in the CDR3. From germline, CDR1 is ENHRY and CDR2 SYGVKD.

The V gene is TRBV6-5, the J gene TRBJ1-6; D may be TRBD1 (6 bases). Germline CDR1 MNHEY, CDR2 SVGAGI. V gave up 7 bases and J gave up 7 bases, with 8 bases separating them. This CDR3 has 12 residues. The CDR3 region has the DNA TGTGCCAGCACCCAGGGGAATTCACCCCTCCACTTT. Translation gives CASTQGNSPLHF.

The CDR3 spells CASSQSSGNTIYF. The CDR3 nucleotides read TGTGCCAGCAGCCAGAGCTCTGGAAACACCATATATTTT. V gene TRBV7-6 combines with J gene TRBJ1-3, with D hard to call. The ends were cut back, 5 bases at V and 0 bases at J, with 5 bases in the middle. The germline CDR1 and CDR2 sequences are SGHVS and FNYEAQ. The CDR3 consists of 13 residues. Complete variable domain (other parts from reference TRBV7-6 and TRBJ1-3): GAGVSQSPRYKVTKRGQDVALRCDPISGHVSLYWYRQALGQGPEFLTYFNYEAQQDKSGLPNDRFSAERPEGSISTLTIQRTEQRDSAMYRCASSQSSGNTIYFGEGSWLTVV.

The gene calls are TRBV5-5 and TRBJ2-1, with D perhaps matching TRBD1 or TRBD2 (5 bases each). CDR1 is SGHKS, CDR2 YYEKEE, per germline (reference sequence). The CDR3 loop spans 14 amino acids. V lost 1 base and J 6 bases, leaving 11 bases between the germline ends. CDR3: CASSLLAGTNEQFF. As DNA, the CDR3 is TGTGCCAGCAGCTTGTTAGCAGGGACCAATGAGCAGTTCTTC. Using reference TRBV5-5 and TRBJ2-1 for the parts outside the CDR3, the full variable domain is DAGVTQSPTHLIKTRGQQVTLRCSPISGHKSVSWYQQVLGQGPQFIFQYYEKEERGRGNFPDRFSARQFPNYSSELNVNALLLGDSALYLCASSLLAGTNEQFFGPGTRLTVL.

CDR3 in DNA: TGTGCCAGCAGCCATAGACAGGGGGCTAGGAACACTGAAGCTTTCTTT. It is translated as CASSHRQGARNTEAFF. The genes are TRBV3-1 (or the pseudogene TRBV3-2) and TRBJ1-1; 10 positions agree with TRBD1. With 3 bases clipped from V and 1 base from J, the junction kept 5 bases outside the gene matches. Germline loops: CDR1 LGHDT, CDR2 YNNKEL (reference sequence). The CDR3 runs 16 residues.

The chain links TRBV6-6 to TRBJ1-1; unclear D gene. CDR1 is MNHNY, CDR2 SVGAGI, per germline (reference sequence). V dropped 10 bases and J dropped 4 bases, with 4 bases sitting between them. This CDR3 region has 9 residues. The CDR3 spells CATSTEAFF. For the CDR3, the DNA is TGTGCCACCTCCACTGAAGCTTTCTTT.

This chain connects TRBV29-1 to TRBJ1-1; D may be TRBD1 (6 bases). CDR3 size: 14 residues. The germline gives CDR1 SQVTM, CDR2 ANQGSEA. The V gene lost 6 bases and the J gene lost 3 bases, with 17 bases spanning the gap. In DNA form, the CDR3 reads TGCAGCGTCCGGCCGCCAGGGGTGCACACTGAAGCTTTCTTT. Translated, it gives CSVRPPGVHTEAFF.